A selection of T cell receptor beta chains follows, all from one sample in a study of cytomegalovirus exposure and HLA in healthy donors. Clones were read by immunoSEQ multiplex PCR, and TCRdb kept only the in-frame ones, dropping some. Of around 180,000 clones listed, almost 85% were seen once; the top ten hold approximately 0.55%. Sample: PBMCs. The receptor source for this set is a woman aged 45-65 years in good health and CMV-seronegative. Both conserved end residues are part of each CDR3. A D gene is named only where the DNA matches it firmly. Size is stated for part of the rows, as once, few or many counts, or as a class when the clone is expanded.

v_call	d_call	clone_size	j_call	cdr3_nt	cdr3_aa
TRBV5-4	TRBD1	NA	TRBJ1-1	TGTGCCAGCAGCTTTCCGGGACAGGGTGATTTGTCTAAAGCTTTCTTT	CASSFPGQGDLSKAFF
TRBV7-2	NA	NA	TRBJ2-7	TGTGCCAGCAGGCTATCAGGGGCTGGGGCCTACGAGCAGTACTTC	CASRLSGAGAYEQYF
TRBV2	NA	NA	TRBJ2-1	TGTGCCAGCAGTGATTCGCGGAAGTACAATGAGCAGTTCTTC	CASSDSRKYNEQFF
TRBV28	TRBD2	NA	TRBJ2-5	TGTGCCAGCAGCGCCGGGGGAGGGGCATCTATGCCACGGACCCAGTACTTC	CASSAGGGASMPRTQYF
TRBV21-1	NA	NA	TRBJ2-1	TGTGCCAGCATCGCACAGGGGACATATCCCCCCAATGAGCAGTTCTTC	CASIAQGTYPPNEQFF
TRBV15	TRBD2	NA	TRBJ2-3	TGTGCCACCAGTCGGACTAGCGGGAACACAGATACGCAGTATTTT	CATSRTSGNTDTQYF
TRBV5-1	TRBD2	NA	TRBJ2-3	TGCGCCAGCAGCTCGCTACTAGCGAAAAGCACAGATACGCAGTATTTT	CASSSLLAKSTDTQYF
TRBV4-1	NA	NA	TRBJ2-7	TGCGCCAGCAGAGAGCGGGCCGGACCCTACGAGCAGTACTTC	CASRERAGPYEQYF
TRBV19	NA	once	TRBJ2-7	TGTGCCAGTAGTCCGAGGACAGACCGCTCCTACGAGCAGTACTTC	CASSPRTDRSYEQYF
TRBV28	TRBD2	NA	TRBJ2-5	TGTGCCAGCAGCCCCTGGGGGGGGGAGACCCAGTACTTC	CASSPWGGETQYF
TRBV4-3	NA	once	TRBJ2-1	TGCGCCAGCAGCCATAAAGTAGGGGGTTCGGCGGGGGCCTACAATGAGCAGTTCTTC	CASSHKVGGSAGAYNEQFF
TRBV4-1	NA	once	TRBJ2-5	TGCGCCAGCAGCGCAGATTATTTTGGAGGTGAGCAGTACTTC	CASSADYFGGEQYF
TRBV11-2	NA	NA	TRBJ2-3	TGTGCCAGCAGCTTAGATCGGGGCACAGATACGCAGTATTTT	CASSLDRGTDTQYF
TRBV5-1	NA	NA	TRBJ1-4	TGCGCCAGCAGTTACAGGATTAATGAAAAACTGTTTTTT	CASSYRINEKLFF
TRBV28	NA	once	TRBJ2-7	TGTGCCAGCAGTTTATATCGGGGGGAGCAGTACTTC	CASSLYRGEQYF
TRBV9	NA	few	TRBJ1-3	TGTGCCAGCAGCGATTTACAGGGAAACACCATATATTTT	CASSDLQGNTIYF